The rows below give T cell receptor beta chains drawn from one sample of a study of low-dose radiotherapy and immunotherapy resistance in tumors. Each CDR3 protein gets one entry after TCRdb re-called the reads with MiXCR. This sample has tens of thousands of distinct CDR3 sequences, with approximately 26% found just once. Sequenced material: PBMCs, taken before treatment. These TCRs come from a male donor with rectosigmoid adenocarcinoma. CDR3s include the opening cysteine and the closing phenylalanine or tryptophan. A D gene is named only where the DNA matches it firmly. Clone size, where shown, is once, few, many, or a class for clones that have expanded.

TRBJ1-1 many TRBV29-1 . CSVEDGYEAFF TGCAGCGTAGAGGACGGGTATGAAGCTTTCTTT
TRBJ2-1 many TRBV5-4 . CASSPRRVGEQFF TGTGCCAGCAGCCCCCGGAGGGTAGGTGAGCAGTTCTTC
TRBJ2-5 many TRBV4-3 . CASSQDWVRFSYQETQYF TGCGCCAGCAGCCAAGATTGGGTACGCTTCAGTTACCAAGAGACCCAGTACTTC
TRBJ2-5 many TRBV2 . CASTQQETQYF TGTGCCAGCACCCAGCAAGAGACCCAGTACTTC
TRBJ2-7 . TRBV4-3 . CASSQFGEDPYEQYF TGCGCCAGCAGCCAGTTCGGGGAGGACCCCTACGAGCAGTACTTC
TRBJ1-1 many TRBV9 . CASSPRQTTEAFF TGTGCCAGCAGCCCCCGTCAGACCACTGAAGCTTTCTTT
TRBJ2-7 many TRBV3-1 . CASSQVSSGTDSYEQYF TGTGCCAGCAGCCAAGTAAGCTCCGGGACGGACTCCTACGAGCAGTACTTC
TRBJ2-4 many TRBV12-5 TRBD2 CASGLPLGGGKDIQYF TGTGCTAGTGGTTTGCCCCTGGGGGGGGGGAAGGACATTCAGTACTTC
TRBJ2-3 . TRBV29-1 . CSVEPPAGTDTQYF TGCAGCGTGGAACCCCCGGCGGGCACAGATACGCAGTATTTT
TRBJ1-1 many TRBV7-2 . CASSLERDGTEAFF TGTGCCAGCAGCTTAGAAAGGGACGGGACTGAAGCTTTCTTT
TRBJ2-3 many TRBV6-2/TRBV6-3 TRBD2 CASGGASGSTDTQYF TGTGCCAGCGGCGGGGCTAGCGGGTCCACAGATACGCAGTATTTT
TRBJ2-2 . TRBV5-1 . CASSPVGVANTGELIF TGCGCCAGCAGCCCGGTGGGGGTCGCGAACACCGGGGAGCTGATTTTT
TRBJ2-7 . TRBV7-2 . CASSLASTDYEQYF TGTGCCAGCAGCTTAGCTTCTACTGACTACGAGCAGTACTTC
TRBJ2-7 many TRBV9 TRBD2 CASSVSGTSGYEQYF TGTGCCAGCAGCGTCTCCGGGACTAGCGGCTACGAGCAGTACTTC
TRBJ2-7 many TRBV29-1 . CSVAGNRPPYEQYF TGCAGCGTTGCGGGCAACCGTCCCCCCTACGAGCAGTACTTC
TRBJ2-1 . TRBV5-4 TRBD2 CASSSERGLSYNEQFF TGTGCCAGCAGCTCCGAGCGGGGACTCTCCTACAATGAGCAGTTCTTC
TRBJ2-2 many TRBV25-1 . CASSDRAGVPRGSGELFF TGTGCCAGCAGTGACCGGGCAGGGGTCCCAAGGGGATCCGGGGAGCTGTTTTTT
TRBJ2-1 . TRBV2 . CASSDWSPSSYNEQFF TGTGCCAGCAGTGATTGGAGCCCGAGCTCCTACAATGAGCAGTTCTTC
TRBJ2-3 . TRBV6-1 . CASSEALTDTQYF TGTGCCAGCAGTGAAGCTCTCACAGATACGCAGTATTTT
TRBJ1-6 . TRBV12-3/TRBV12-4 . CASSHGQTNSPLHF TGTGCCAGCAGTCACGGACAGACAAATTCACCCCTCCACTTT
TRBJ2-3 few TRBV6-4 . CASSDEGDATDTQYF TGTGCCAGCAGTGACGAAGGGGACGCCACAGATACGCAGTATTTT
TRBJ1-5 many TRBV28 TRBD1 CASRPAGTGGSNQPQHF TGTGCCAGCAGACCCGCCGGGACAGGGGGAAGCAATCAGCCCCAGCATTTT
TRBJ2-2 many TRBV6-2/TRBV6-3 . CASSFPGHYNRELFF TGTGCCAGCAGCTTCCCGGGACACTACAACCGGGAGCTGTTTTTT
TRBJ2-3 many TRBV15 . CATSRGGTSYSSTDTQYF TGTGCCACCAGCAGAGGTGGCACTAGCTATTCTAGCACAGATACGCAGTATTTT
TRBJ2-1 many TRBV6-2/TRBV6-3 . CASSYRRLASGSYNEQFF TGTGCCAGCAGTTACCGACGGCTAGCGTCCGGCTCCTACAATGAGCAGTTCTTC
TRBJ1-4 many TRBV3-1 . CASSQVPGGGNEKLFF TGTGCCAGCAGCCAAGTCCCCGGCGGCGGAAATGAAAAACTGTTTTTT
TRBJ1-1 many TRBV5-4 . CASSRLMNTEAFF TGTGCCAGCAGCCGTCTAATGAACACTGAAGCTTTCTTT
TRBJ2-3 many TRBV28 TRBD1 CASRTGALGTDTQYF TGTGCCAGCAGGACAGGGGCCTTAGGCACAGATACGCAGTATTTT
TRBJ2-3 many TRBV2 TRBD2 CASSEVGVAGGTDTQYF TGTGCCAGCAGTGAAGTGGGAGTAGCGGGGGGCACAGATACGCAGTATTTT
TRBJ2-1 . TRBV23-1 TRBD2 CASVTGTGRTSGRDEQFF TGCGCCAGCGTAACAGGGACAGGGCGGACTAGCGGGAGAGATGAGCAGTTCTTC
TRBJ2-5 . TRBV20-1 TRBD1 CSARARDRGVETQYF TGCAGTGCTAGAGCCCGAGACAGGGGAGTTGAGACCCAGTACTTC
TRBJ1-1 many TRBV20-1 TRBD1 CSARDRDRGYTEAFF TGCAGTGCTAGAGATCGGGACAGGGGCTACACTGAAGCTTTCTTT
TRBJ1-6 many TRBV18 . CASSPPRGIAPLHF TGTGCCAGCTCACCACCGAGAGGGATCGCACCCCTCCACTTT
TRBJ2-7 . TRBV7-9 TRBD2 CASSPRGLAVSHEQYF TGTGCCAGCAGCCCGAGAGGGCTAGCGGTATCACACGAGCAGTACTTC
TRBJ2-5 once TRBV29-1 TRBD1 CSAVTGGSSETQYF TGCAGCGCCGTGACAGGGGGCAGTTCGGAGACCCAGTACTTC
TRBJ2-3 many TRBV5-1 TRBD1 CASSQGADTQYF TGTGCCAGCAGTCAGGGGGCGGATACGCAGTATTTT
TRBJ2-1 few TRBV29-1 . CSVSGTEYNEQFF TGCAGCGTGTCCGGGACGGAGTACAATGAGCAGTTCTTC
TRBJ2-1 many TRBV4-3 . CASSPGTLAVYEQFF TGCGCCAGCAGCCCGGGGACACTGGCTGTCTATGAGCAGTTCTTC
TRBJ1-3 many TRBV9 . CASSAGRVRTRDTIYF TGTGCCAGCAGCGCAGGGCGAGTCCGGACCAGGGACACCATATATTTT
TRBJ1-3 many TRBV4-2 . CASSQEIETIYF TGTGCCAGCAGCCAAGAGATAGAAACCATATATTTT
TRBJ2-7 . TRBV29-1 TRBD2 CSVEERLATRPYEQYF TGCAGCGTTGAAGAGCGACTAGCGACGAGACCCTACGAGCAGTACTTC
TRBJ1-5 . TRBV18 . CASSLLGDSNQPQHF TGTGCCAGCTCACTCCTAGGAGATAGCAATCAGCCCCAGCATTTT
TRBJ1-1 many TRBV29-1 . CSVGMGPLLRTEAFF TGCAGCGTGGGGATGGGGCCGCTTCTTCGCACTGAAGCTTTCTTT
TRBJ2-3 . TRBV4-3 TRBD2 CASSPTSVGGSDTQYF TGCGCCAGCAGCCCCACTAGCGTAGGTGGCTCAGATACGCAGTATTTT
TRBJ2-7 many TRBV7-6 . CASSLALGAEQYF TGTGCCAGCAGCTTAGCTTTGGGGGCCGAGCAGTACTTC